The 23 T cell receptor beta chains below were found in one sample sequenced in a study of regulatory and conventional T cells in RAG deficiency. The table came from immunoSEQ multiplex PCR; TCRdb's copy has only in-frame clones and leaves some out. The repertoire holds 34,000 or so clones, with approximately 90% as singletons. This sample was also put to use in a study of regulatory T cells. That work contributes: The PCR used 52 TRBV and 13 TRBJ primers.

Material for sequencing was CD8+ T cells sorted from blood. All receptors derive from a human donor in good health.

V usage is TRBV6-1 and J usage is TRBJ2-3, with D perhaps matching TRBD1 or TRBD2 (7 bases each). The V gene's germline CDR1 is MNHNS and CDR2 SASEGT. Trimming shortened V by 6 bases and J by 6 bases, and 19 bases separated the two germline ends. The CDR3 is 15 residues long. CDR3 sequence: CASRGGTASMDTQYF. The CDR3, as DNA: TGTGCCAGCAGGGGGGGGACAGCGAGTATGGATACGCAGTATTTT.

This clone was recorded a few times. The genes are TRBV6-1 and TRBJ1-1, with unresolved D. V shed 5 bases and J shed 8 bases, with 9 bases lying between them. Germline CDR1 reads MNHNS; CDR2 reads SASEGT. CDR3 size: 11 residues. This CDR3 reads CASSYGQEAFF. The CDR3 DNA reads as TGTGCCAGCAGTTATGGCCAGGAAGCTTTCTTT.

The CDR3: CASSDMGGPTDTQYF. CDR3 coding DNA: TGCGCCAGCAGTGATATGGGGGGCCCCACAGATACGCAGTATTTT. The chain uses TRBV10-1 and TRBJ2-3; either TRBD1 or TRBD2 may supply D (6 bases each). This CDR3 region has 15 residues. CDR1 WNHNN and CDR2 SYGVQD come from the germline V gene (reference sequence). The germline V and J ends were trimmed by 3 bases and 2 bases, with 12 bases remaining between them.

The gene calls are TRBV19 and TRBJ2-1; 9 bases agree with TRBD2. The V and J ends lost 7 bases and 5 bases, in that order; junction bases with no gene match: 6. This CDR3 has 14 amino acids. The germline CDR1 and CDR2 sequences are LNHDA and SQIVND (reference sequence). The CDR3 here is CASKGGRVHNEQFF. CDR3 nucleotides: TGTGCCAGTAAAGGCGGGAGGGTCCACAATGAGCAGTTCTTC.

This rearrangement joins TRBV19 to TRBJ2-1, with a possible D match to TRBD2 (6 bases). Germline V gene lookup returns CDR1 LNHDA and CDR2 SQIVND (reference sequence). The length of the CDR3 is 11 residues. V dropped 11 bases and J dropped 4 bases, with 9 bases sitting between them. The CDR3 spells CACRGYNEQFF. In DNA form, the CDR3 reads TGTGCCTGTCGGGGGTACAATGAGCAGTTCTTC.

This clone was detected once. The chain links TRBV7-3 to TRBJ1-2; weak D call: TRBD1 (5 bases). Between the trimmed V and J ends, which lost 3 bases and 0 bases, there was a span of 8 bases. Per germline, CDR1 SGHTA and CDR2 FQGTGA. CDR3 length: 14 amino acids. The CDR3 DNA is TGTGCCAGCAGCTTGCAGGGAACTAACTATGGCTACACCTTC. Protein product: CASSLQGTNYGYTF.

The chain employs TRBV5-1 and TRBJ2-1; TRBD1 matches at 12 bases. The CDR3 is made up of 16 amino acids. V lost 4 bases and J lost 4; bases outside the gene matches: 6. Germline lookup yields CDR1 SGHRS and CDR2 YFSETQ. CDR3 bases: TGCGCCAGCAGCACAGGGGACAGGGGGCTTTACAATGAGCAGTTCTTC. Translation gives CASSTGDRGLYNEQFF.

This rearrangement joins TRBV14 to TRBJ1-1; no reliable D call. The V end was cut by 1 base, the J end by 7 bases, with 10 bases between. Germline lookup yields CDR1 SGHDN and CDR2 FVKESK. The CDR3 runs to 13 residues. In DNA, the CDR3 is TGTGCCAGCAGCCAAGCCAGGTACCGTGAAGCTTTCTTT. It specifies CASSQARYREAFF.

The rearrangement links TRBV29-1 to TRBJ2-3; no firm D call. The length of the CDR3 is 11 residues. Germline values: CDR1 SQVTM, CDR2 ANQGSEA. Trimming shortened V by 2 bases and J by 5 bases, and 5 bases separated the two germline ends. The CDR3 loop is CSVEYLDTQYF. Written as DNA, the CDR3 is TGCAGCGTTGAATATCTAGATACGCAGTATTTT.

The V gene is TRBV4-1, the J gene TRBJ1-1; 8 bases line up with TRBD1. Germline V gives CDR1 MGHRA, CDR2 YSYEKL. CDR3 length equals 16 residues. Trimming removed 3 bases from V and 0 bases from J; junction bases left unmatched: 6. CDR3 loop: CASSQPTRGLNTEAFF. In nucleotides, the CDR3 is TGCGCCAGCAGCCAGCCAACCAGGGGGCTGAACACTGAAGCTTTCTTT.

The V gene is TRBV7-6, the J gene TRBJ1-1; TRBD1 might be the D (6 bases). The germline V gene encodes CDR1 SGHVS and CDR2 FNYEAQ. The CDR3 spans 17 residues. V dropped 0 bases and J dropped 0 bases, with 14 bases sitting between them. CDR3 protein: CASSLAGRGALNTEAFF. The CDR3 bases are TGTGCCAGCAGCTTAGCGGGGAGGGGGGCTCTGAACACTGAAGCTTTCTTT.

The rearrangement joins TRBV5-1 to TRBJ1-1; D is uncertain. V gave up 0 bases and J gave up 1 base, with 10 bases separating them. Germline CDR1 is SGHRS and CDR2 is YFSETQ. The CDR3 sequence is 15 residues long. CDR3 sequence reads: CASSLEVGKNTEAFF. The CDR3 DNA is TGCGCCAGCAGCTTGGAGGTGGGCAAGAACACTGAAGCTTTCTTT. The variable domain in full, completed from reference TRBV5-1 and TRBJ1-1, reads KAGVTQTPRYLIKTRGQQVTLSCSPISGHRSVSWYQQTPGQGLQFLFEYFSETQRNKGNFPGRFSGRQFSNSRSEMNVSTLELGDSALYLCASSLEVGKNTEAFFGQGTRLTVV.

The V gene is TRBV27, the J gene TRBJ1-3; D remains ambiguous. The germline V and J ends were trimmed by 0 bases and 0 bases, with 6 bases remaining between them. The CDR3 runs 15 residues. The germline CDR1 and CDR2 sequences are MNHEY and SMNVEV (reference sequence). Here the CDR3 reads CASSLSFLSGNTIYF. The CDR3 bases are TGTGCCAGCAGTTTATCGTTTCTCTCTGGAAACACCATATATTTT.

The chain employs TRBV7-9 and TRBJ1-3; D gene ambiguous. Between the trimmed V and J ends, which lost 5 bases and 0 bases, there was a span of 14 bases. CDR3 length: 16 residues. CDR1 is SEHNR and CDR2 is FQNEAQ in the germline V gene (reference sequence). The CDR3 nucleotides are TGTGCCAGCAGCCCCCCGGGAGGTCGCTCTGGAAACACCATATATTTT. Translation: CASSPPGGRSGNTIYF.

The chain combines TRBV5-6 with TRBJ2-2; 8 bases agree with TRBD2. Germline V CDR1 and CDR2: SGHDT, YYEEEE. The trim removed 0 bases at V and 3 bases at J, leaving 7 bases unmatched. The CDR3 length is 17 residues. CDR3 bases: TGTGCCAGCAGCTTGGGGACCGGGGGGGCGCACACCGGGGAGCTGTTTTTT. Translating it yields CASSLGTGGAHTGELFF.

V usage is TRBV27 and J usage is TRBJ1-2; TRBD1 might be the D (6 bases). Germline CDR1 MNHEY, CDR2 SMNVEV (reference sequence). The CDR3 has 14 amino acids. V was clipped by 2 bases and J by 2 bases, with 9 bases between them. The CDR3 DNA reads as TGTGCCAGCAGTTTAAACAGGGCCAACTATGGCTACACCTTC. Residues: CASSLNRANYGYTF.

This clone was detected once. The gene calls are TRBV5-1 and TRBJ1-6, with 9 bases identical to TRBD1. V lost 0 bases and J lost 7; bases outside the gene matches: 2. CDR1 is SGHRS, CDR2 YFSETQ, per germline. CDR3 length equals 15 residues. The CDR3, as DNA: TGCGCCAGCAGCTTGGCCGGACAGGGGAATTCACCCCTCCACTTT. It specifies CASSLAGQGNSPLHF.

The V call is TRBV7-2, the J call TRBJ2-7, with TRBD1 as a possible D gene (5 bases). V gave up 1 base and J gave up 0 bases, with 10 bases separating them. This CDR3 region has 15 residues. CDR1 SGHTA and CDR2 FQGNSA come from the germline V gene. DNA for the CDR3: TGTGCCAGCAGCTTAGGAGGACACCACTCCTACGAGCAGTACTTC. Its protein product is CASSLGGHHSYEQYF.

CDR3 in DNA: TGTGCCAGCAGTTACAGAGACACGAGCTCCTACGAGCAGTACTTC. Protein product: CASSYRDTSSYEQYF. V and J are TRBV5-6 and TRBJ2-7; no firm D call. Germline values: CDR1 SGHDT, CDR2 YYEEEE. Trimming took off 5 bases at V and 0 bases at J, with 15 bases between the two ends. There are 15 residues in the CDR3.

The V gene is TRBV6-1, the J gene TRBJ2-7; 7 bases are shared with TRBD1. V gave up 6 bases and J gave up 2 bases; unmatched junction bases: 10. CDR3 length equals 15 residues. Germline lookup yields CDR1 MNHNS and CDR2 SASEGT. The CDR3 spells CASRMDQTGTYEQYF. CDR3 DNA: TGTGCCAGCAGAATGGACCAGACAGGGACCTACGAGCAGTACTTC.

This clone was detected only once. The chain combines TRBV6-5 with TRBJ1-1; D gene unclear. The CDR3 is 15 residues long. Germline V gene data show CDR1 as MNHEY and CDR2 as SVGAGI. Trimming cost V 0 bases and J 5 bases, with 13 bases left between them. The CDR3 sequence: CASSYSPGMGTEAFF. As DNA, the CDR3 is TGTGCCAGCAGTTACTCGCCCGGGATGGGGACTGAAGCTTTCTTT.

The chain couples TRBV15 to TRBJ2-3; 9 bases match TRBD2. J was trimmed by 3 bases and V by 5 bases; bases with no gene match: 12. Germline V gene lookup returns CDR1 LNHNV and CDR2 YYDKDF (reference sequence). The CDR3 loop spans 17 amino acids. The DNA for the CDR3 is TGTGCCACCAGCCCCGGGGCGCGGGGGGGCGTAACAGATACGCAGTATTTT. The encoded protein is CATSPGARGGVTDTQYF. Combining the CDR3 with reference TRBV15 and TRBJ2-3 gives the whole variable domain DAMVIQNPRYQVTQFGKPVTLSCSQTLNHNVMYWYQQKSSQAPKLLFHYYDKDFNNEADTPDNFQSRRPNTSFCFLDIRSPGLGDTAMYLCATSPGARGGVTDTQYFGPGTRLTVL.

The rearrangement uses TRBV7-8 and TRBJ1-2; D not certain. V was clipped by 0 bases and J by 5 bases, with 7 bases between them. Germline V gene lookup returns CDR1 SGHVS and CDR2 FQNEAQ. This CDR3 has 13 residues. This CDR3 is CASSLAENYGYTF. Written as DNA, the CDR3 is TGTGCCAGCAGCTTAGCGGAAAATTATGGCTACACCTTC.